This T cell receptor beta chain comes out of a study of T cell clonality in common variable immunodeficiency. The CDR3 extends over 14 amino acids. The V gene lost 7 bases and the J gene lost 7 bases, with 19 bases spanning the gap. From germline, CDR1 is DFQATT and CDR2 SNEGSKA (reference sequence). This clone appeared many times. Its specificity is unknown. The DNA ends 3 residues before the CDR3 does, and the rest of the CDR3 is filled in from the germline J gene. Study-level points and caveats: Reportedly, TCR beta sequences from common variable immunodeficiency showed fewer deletions and N-nucleotide insertions.

Profiling relied on immunoSEQ multiplex PCR, and the TCRdb table lists in-frame clones only, not all of them. The data list around 42,000 clones, none observed once; 5% to 6.5% falls to the top ten. This chain links TRBV20-1 with TRBJ1-4; D is unclear. Sequenced input: peripheral blood mononuclear cells. This receptor was identified in a human donor with common variable immunodeficiency. The sequenced CDR3 bases are TGCAGTGGACTTATTCGGGGTGAGGGTGAAAAA. Protein: CSGLIRGEGEK. In full, the CDR3 reads CSGLIRGEGEKLFF.